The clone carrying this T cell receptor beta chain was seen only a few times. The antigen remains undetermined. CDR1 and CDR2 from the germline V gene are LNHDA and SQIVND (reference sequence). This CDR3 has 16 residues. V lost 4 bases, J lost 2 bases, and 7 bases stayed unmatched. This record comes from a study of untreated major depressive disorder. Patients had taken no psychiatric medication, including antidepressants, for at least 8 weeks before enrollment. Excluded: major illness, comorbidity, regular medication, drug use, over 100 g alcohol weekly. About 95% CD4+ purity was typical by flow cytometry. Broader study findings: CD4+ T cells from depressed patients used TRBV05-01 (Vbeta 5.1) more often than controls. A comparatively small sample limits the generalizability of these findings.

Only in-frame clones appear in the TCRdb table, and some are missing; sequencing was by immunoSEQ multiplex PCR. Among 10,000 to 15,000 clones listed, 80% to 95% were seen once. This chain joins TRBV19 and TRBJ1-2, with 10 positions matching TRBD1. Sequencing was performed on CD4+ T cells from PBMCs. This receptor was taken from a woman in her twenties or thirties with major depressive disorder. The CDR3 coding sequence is TGTGCCAGTAGTACCCGACAGGGGGCTGGAAACTATGGCTACACCTTC. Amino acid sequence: CASSTRQGAGNYGYTF. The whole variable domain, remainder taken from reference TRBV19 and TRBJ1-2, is DGGITQSPKYLFRKEGQNVTLSCEQNLNHDAMYWYRQDPGQGLRLIYYSQIVNDFQKGDIAEGYSVSREKKESFPLTVTSAQKNPTAFYLCASSTRQGAGNYGYTFGSGTRLTVV.